This TCR beta chain was recorded in a study of T cell responses to AZD1222 COVID-19 vaccine. General study results and limits: Donors were mostly white British, more females; clonal diversity possibly underestimated. The study found Spike-specific TCR breadth and depth rose after two AZD1222 doses.

This table comes from immunoSEQ multiplex PCR, and its TCRdb copy is limited to in-frame clones, with some not included. This sample has some 160,000 clones, with more than 85% found just once. In regard to this clone: The antigen is unknown.

Germline lookup yields CDR1 LNHDA and CDR2 SQIVND (reference sequence). Trimming took off 6 bases at V and 2 bases at J, with 4 bases between the two ends. This CDR3 contains 11 residues. The sample was peripheral blood, taken on day 0 of AZD1222 vaccination. The receptor comes from an adult in good health. The chain carries TRBV19 and TRBJ1-2; D is unresolved. As DNA, the CDR3 is TGTGCCAGTAGGATAAACTATGGCTACACCTTC. Translated, it gives CASRINYGYTF.